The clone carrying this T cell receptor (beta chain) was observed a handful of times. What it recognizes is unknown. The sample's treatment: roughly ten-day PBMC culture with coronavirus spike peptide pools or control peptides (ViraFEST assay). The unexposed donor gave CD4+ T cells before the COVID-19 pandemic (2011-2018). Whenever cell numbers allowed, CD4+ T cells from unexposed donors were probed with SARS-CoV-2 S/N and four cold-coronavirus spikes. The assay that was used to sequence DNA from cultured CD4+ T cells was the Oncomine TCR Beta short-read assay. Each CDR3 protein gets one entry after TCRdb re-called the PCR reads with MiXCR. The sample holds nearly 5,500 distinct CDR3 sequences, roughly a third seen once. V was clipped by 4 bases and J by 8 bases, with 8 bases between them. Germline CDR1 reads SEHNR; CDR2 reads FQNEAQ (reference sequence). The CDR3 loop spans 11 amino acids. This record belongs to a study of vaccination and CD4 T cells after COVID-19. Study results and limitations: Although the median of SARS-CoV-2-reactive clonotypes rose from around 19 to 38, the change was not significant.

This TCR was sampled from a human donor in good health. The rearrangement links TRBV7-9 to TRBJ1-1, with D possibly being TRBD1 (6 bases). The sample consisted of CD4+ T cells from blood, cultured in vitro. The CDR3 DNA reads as TGTGCCAGCAGCTACGACAGGGAAGCTTTCTTT. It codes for CASSYDREAFF.